The 2 T cell receptor beta chains reported below all come from one sample, sequenced in a study of shared clonotypes between healthy human individuals. Data came from immunoSEQ multiplex PCR; TCRdb stores just in-frame clones and leaves some out. The table includes 2 million to 2.5 million clones, roughly 92% detected once. The sequenced sample was naive CD4+ T cells from PBMCs. Regarding subset: CD45RA+ positively selected. These receptors were taken from a man aged 18 to 35 in good health. Some clones in this sample may be carry-over from other donors' samples.

Of note for this clone: This sample includes further DNA sequences coding for the same CDR3. The rearrangement joins TRBV5-1 to TRBJ2-7; possible D gene TRBD2, 6 bases. Trimming shortened V by 5 bases and J by 1 base, and 10 bases separated the two germline ends. The CDR3 totals 13 residues. Germline V gene lookup returns CDR1 SGHRS and CDR2 YFSETQ. The chain's CDR3 is CASSPGGSYEQYF. The CDR3 DNA sequence: TGCGCCAGCAGTCCTGGGGGGTCCTACGAGCAGTACTTC. The full variable domain, completed using reference TRBV5-1 and TRBJ2-7, is KAGVTQTPRYLIKTRGQQVTLSCSPISGHRSVSWYQQTPGQGLQFLFEYFSETQRNKGNFPGRFSGRQFSNSRSEMNVSTLELGDSALYLCASSPGGSYEQYFGPGTRLTVT.

V and J are TRBV28 and TRBJ2-3, with D perhaps TRBD1 (6 bases). V lost 6 bases and J 1 base, leaving 14 bases between the germline ends. CDR1 MDHEN and CDR2 SYDVKM come from the germline V gene. CDR3 length equals 15 residues. CDR3 region: CASSRQGQGTDTQYF. CDR3 DNA: TGTGCCAGCAGCCGCCAGGGGCAAGGCACAGATACGCAGTATTTT.